Listed below are T cell receptor beta chains from one sample, sequenced in a study of blood T cells in healthy people across ages. TCRdb itself ran the 5' RACE reads through MiXCR, one entry per CDR3 protein. The data show about 970,000 distinct CDR3 sequences, 51% seen once. Sequencing used blood. The receptors originated from a woman aged 55 to 70 in good health. The CDR3 runs from the conserved cysteine through the conserved F or W. D genes are given only for firm matches. Where a row states a size, it is once, few, many or the class of an expanded clone; other rows omit it.

V: TRBV28; D: .; J: TRBJ2-3; size: .; CDR3: CASHWSATDTQYF; DNA: TGTGCCTCTCACTGGAGCGCCACAGATACGCAGTATTTT
V: TRBV28; D: .; J: TRBJ2-7; size: few; CDR3: CASREGTALEQYF; DNA: TGTGCCAGCAGGGAAGGGACCGCCCTCGAGCAGTACTTC
V: TRBV6-6; D: .; J: TRBJ2-5; size: .; CDR3: CASSDEARVGTQYF; DNA: TGTGCCAGCAGTGACGAAGCGCGGGTGGGGACCCAGTACTTC
V: TRBV5-1; D: .; J: TRBJ2-7; size: .; CDR3: CASSPMDGYKAESQYRYEQYF; DNA: TGCGCCAGCAGCCCGATGGACGGCTACAAAGCGGAGTCCCAATATAGGTACGAGCAGTACTTC
V: TRBV10-3; D: .; J: TRBJ2-3; size: few; CDR3: CAISALTDTQYF; DNA: TGTGCCATCAGTGCCCTCACAGATACGCAGTATTTT
V: TRBV7-9; D: .; J: TRBJ2-1; size: .; CDR3: CASSSKVNEQFF; DNA: TGTGCCAGCAGCTCGAAGGTCAATGAGCAGTTCTTC
V: TRBV2; D: .; J: TRBJ2-2; size: .; CDR3: CASSERHLGAGELFF; DNA: TGTGCCAGCAGTGAGCGACACCTCGGAGCCGGGGAGCTGTTTTTT
V: TRBV20-1; D: .; J: TRBJ2-7; size: few; CDR3: CSARDPGLASSYEQYF; DNA: TGCAGTGCTAGAGATCCGGGCTTAGCGAGCTCCTACGAGCAGTACTTC
V: TRBV6-2/TRBV6-3; D: .; J: TRBJ2-7; size: .; CDR3: CASSYTDRSYEQYF; DNA: TGTGCCAGCAGTTATACCGACAGATCCTACGAGCAGTACTTC
V: TRBV3-1; D: .; J: TRBJ1-3; size: .; CDR3: CASMQGLSGNTIYF; DNA: TGTGCCAGCATGCAGGGGCTCTCTGGAAACACCATATATTTT
V: TRBV3-1; D: TRBD2; J: TRBJ2-2; size: .; CDR3: CASSHYSGTSGTGELFF; DNA: TGTGCCAGCAGCCACTATTCCGGGACTAGCGGCACCGGGGAGCTGTTTTTT
V: TRBV25-1; D: TRBD2; J: TRBJ2-7; size: few; CDR3: CASSEHSIAGWTYEQYF; DNA: TGTGCCAGCAGTGAACACTCCATAGCGGGTTGGACCTACGAGCAGTACTTC
V: TRBV20-1; D: .; J: TRBJ2-1; size: .; CDR3: CSARARRLSYNEQFF; DNA: TGCAGTGCTAGAGCACGGAGATTATCCTACAATGAGCAGTTCTTC
V: TRBV25-1; D: .; J: TRBJ1-1; size: .; CDR3: CASSEFLENTEAFF; DNA: TGTGCCAGCAGTGAATTTTTGGAGAACACTGAAGCTTTCTTT
V: TRBV28; D: .; J: TRBJ2-5; size: .; CDR3: CASRRTIEETQYF; DNA: TGTGCCAGCAGGCGAACCATCGAGGAGACCCAGTACTTC
V: TRBV5-1; D: .; J: TRBJ2-7; size: .; CDR3: CASSLGLGAPSYEQYF; DNA: TGCGCCAGCAGCTTGGGGCTGGGGGCACCCTCCTACGAGCAGTACTTC
V: TRBV6-5; D: TRBD1; J: TRBJ2-7; size: many; CDR3: CASSSDRVVGEQYF; DNA: TGTGCCAGCAGCTCAGACAGGGTCGTGGGGGAGCAGTACTTC
V: TRBV24-1; D: TRBD2; J: TRBJ2-1; size: .; CDR3: CATRPKGLAGDYNEQFF; DNA: TGTGCCACCAGGCCGAAAGGACTAGCGGGAGACTACAATGAGCAGTTCTTC
V: TRBV6-2/TRBV6-3; D: TRBD1; J: TRBJ2-3; size: .; CDR3: CASSDPTGAGDTQYF; DNA: TGTGCCAGCAGTGACCCCACAGGGGCGGGAGATACGCAGTATTTT
V: TRBV6-6; D: TRBD2; J: TRBJ2-3; size: .; CDR3: CASRPAGGVDTQYF; DNA: TGTGCCAGCCGGCCAGCGGGAGGTGTAGATACGCAGTATTTT
V: TRBV4-2; D: .; J: TRBJ2-1; size: .; CDR3: CASSQDLRGSGSYNEQFF; DNA: TGTGCCAGCAGCCAAGATTTACGAGGGAGTGGGTCCTACAATGAGCAGTTCTTC
V: TRBV18; D: .; J: TRBJ2-7; size: few; CDR3: CASSYRVRDYEQYF; DNA: TGTGCCAGCTCCTACAGGGTAAGGGACTACGAGCAGTACTTC
V: TRBV4-1; D: .; J: TRBJ2-6; size: few; CDR3: CASRKTGANVLTF; DNA: TGCGCCAGCAGAAAAACTGGGGCCAACGTCCTGACTTTC
V: TRBV7-2; D: .; J: TRBJ1-2; size: .; CDR3: CASSLVGNDYYGYTF; DNA: TGTGCCAGCAGCTTAGTCGGGAACGATTACTATGGCTACACCTTC
V: TRBV6-5; D: TRBD1; J: TRBJ2-3; size: few; CDR3: CASSYTHINPGQRDTQYF; DNA: TGTGCCAGCAGTTACACCCATATAAATCCGGGACAGAGAGATACGCAGTATTTT
V: TRBV20-1; D: .; J: TRBJ1-1; size: .; CDR3: CSARDPVQGSTEAFF; DNA: TGCAGTGCTAGAGACCCCGTACAGGGTTCCACTGAAGCTTTCTTT
V: TRBV4-3; D: .; J: TRBJ2-2; size: .; CDR3: CASSQGPGTGELFF; DNA: TGCGCCAGCAGCCAAGGCCCGGGGACCGGGGAGCTGTTTTTT
V: TRBV10-3; D: TRBD1; J: TRBJ1-4; size: few; CDR3: CAISGGTAFATNEKLFF; DNA: TGTGCCATCAGTGGGGGGACAGCTTTTGCAACTAATGAAAAACTGTTTTTT
V: TRBV6-6; D: TRBD2; J: TRBJ2-5; size: .; CDR3: CASSYIRSGSAETQYF; DNA: TGTGCCAGCAGTTACATCCGTAGCGGGAGCGCGGAGACCCAGTACTTC
V: TRBV3-1; D: TRBD1; J: TRBJ2-7; size: .; CDR3: CASSQAPRDRPYEQYF; DNA: TGTGCCAGCAGCCAAGCTCCGAGGGACAGACCCTACGAGCAGTACTTC
V: TRBV7-3; D: .; J: TRBJ2-3; size: .; CDR3: CASSRRSSRDTQYF; DNA: TGTGCCAGCAGCAGAAGAAGCTCCCGGGATACGCAGTATTTT
V: TRBV4-1; D: .; J: TRBJ2-1; size: .; CDR3: CASSQDVETFYEQFF; DNA: TGCGCCAGCAGCCAAGATGTGGAGACATTTTATGAGCAGTTCTTC
V: TRBV3-1; D: TRBD1; J: TRBJ2-2; size: few; CDR3: CASSHRDRETGELFF; DNA: TGTGCCAGCAGCCATAGGGACAGGGAGACCGGGGAGCTGTTTTTT
V: TRBV7-2; D: .; J: TRBJ2-7; size: .; CDR3: CASSLEPGQNEQYF; DNA: TGTGCCAGCAGCTTAGAACCCGGACAGAACGAGCAGTACTTC
V: TRBV15; D: TRBD2; J: TRBJ2-3; size: .; CDR3: CATSSGPTSGRALDTQYF; DNA: TGTGCCACCAGCTCCGGCCCAACTAGCGGGAGGGCCTTAGATACGCAGTATTTT
V: TRBV29-1; D: .; J: TRBJ1-1; size: .; CDR3: CSVEDPHVKSTEAFF; DNA: TGCAGCGTTGAAGATCCACACGTTAAGAGCACTGAAGCTTTCTTT
V: TRBV7-2; D: .; J: TRBJ2-5; size: .; CDR3: CASSSGGKTQYF; DNA: TGTGCCAGCAGCTCAGGCGGCAAGACCCAGTACTTC
V: TRBV20-1; D: TRBD2; J: TRBJ2-1; size: many; CDR3: CSARLAAYNEQFF; DNA: TGCAGTGCTAGACTAGCGGCCTACAATGAGCAGTTCTTC
V: TRBV15; D: .; J: TRBJ2-6; size: .; CDR3: CATSQDKGTGANVLTF; DNA: TGTGCCACCAGCCAAGACAAGGGGACTGGGGCCAACGTCCTGACTTTC
V: TRBV20-1; D: .; J: TRBJ2-6; size: .; CDR3: CSAKGAGLSGANVLTF; DNA: TGCAGTGCTAAAGGGGCAGGTCTATCTGGGGCCAACGTCCTGACTTTC
V: TRBV7-2; D: TRBD2; J: TRBJ2-7; size: once; CDR3: CASSLLGGSISYEQYF; DNA: TGTGCCAGCAGCTTATTGGGCGGGAGTATATCCTACGAGCAGTACTTC
V: TRBV25-1; D: TRBD1; J: TRBJ1-1; size: .; CDR3: CASSGGKGALNTEAFF; DNA: TGTGCCAGCAGCGGGGGGAAGGGGGCCCTGAACACTGAAGCTTTCTTT
V: TRBV5-1; D: TRBD2; J: TRBJ2-5; size: .; CDR3: CASSSRGLAGVGETQYF; DNA: TGCGCCAGCAGCTCTCGAGGACTAGCGGGGGTCGGTGAGACCCAGTACTTC
V: TRBV7-9; D: TRBD1; J: TRBJ2-5; size: .; CDR3: CASSPIPGGGQETQYF; DNA: TGTGCCAGCAGCCCGATCCCAGGGGGCGGACAAGAGACCCAGTACTTC
V: TRBV25-1; D: .; J: TRBJ1-4; size: .; CDR3: CASSDYNEKLFF; DNA: TGTGCCAGCAGTGATTATAATGAAAAACTGTTTTTT
V: TRBV12-3/TRBV12-4; D: .; J: TRBJ2-3; size: .; CDR3: CVSSLQDTQYF; DNA: TGTGTCAGCAGCCTGCAAGATACGCAGTATTTT
V: TRBV3-1; D: .; J: TRBJ2-7; size: .; CDR3: CASSLPFGPSYEQYF; DNA: TGTGCCAGCAGCCTTCCCTTCGGTCCCTCCTACGAGCAGTACTTC
V: TRBV29-1; D: TRBD2; J: TRBJ2-2; size: .; CDR3: CSVKKTSGTGELFF; DNA: TGCAGCGTTAAGAAGACTAGCGGCACCGGGGAGCTGTTTTTT
V: TRBV7-2; D: TRBD2; J: TRBJ2-3; size: .; CDR3: CASSSAGTRSTDTQYF; DNA: TGTGCCAGCAGCTCGGCCGGGACTAGAAGCACAGATACGCAGTATTTT
V: TRBV7-2; D: .; J: TRBJ2-2; size: few; CDR3: CASSLQLWEAGTGELFF; DNA: TGTGCCAGCAGCTTACAATTGTGGGAGGCGGGCACCGGGGAGCTGTTTTTT
V: TRBV7-9; D: .; J: TRBJ2-7; size: few; CDR3: CASSLYGPGYEQYF; DNA: TGTGCCAGCAGCTTATATGGTCCCGGTTACGAGCAGTACTTC
V: TRBV20-1; D: .; J: TRBJ1-1; size: .; CDR3: CSANVGQNTEAFF; DNA: TGCAGTGCTAATGTGGGACAGAACACTGAAGCTTTCTTT